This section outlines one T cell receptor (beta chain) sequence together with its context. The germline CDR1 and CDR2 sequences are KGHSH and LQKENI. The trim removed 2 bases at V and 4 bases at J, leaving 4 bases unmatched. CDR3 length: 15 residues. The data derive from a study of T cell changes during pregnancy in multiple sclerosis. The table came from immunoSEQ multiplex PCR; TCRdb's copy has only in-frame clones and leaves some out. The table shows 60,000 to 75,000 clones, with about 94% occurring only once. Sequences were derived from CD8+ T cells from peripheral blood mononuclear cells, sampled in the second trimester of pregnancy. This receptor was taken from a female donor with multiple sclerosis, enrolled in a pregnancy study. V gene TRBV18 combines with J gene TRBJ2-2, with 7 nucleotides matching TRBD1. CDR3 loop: CASSPWDSLTGELFF. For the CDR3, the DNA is TGTGCCAGCTCACCATGGGACAGCCTCACCGGGGAGCTGTTTTTT.